Below are 30 T cell receptor beta chains sequenced from a single sample in a study of T cells in localized non-small cell lung cancer. Profiled with immunoSEQ multiplex PCR; TCRdb holds only in-frame clones, not every one. The data contain tens of thousands of clones, roughly 90% of them seen just once; the ten biggest clones take up approximately 32%. Material: peripheral blood, obtained before any cancer treatment. These TCRs come from a male donor at least 60 years old with stage I squamous cell lung carcinoma.

This clone was seen more than once but under ten times. The J gene is TRBJ1-5, the V gene TRBV2; D is undetermined. The CDR3 spans 16 residues. CDR1 is SNHLY and CDR2 is FYNNEI in the germline V gene. V lost 6 bases, J lost 7 bases, and 22 bases lay in between. The CDR3 nucleotides read TGTGCCAGCAGCAATTGGAGTAGAGGGCGTCGGCAGCCCCAGCATTTT. Translated, it gives CASSNWSRGRRQPQHF.

V usage is TRBV21-1 and J usage is TRBJ2-3; the D call in the table, TRBD1, was not verified against the DNA. TRBV21-1 is recorded as a pseudogene. The CDR3 is 16 residues long. The CDR3 region has the DNA TGTGCCAGCAGCAAAGGGGGGCGTGGAGCGGCAGATACGCAGTATTTT. This encodes CASSKGGRGAADTQYF.

The chain links TRBV18 to TRBJ2-1; tentatively, D is TRBD1 or TRBD2 (7 bases each). CDR3 length equals 16 residues. CDR1 and CDR2 from the germline V gene are KGHSH and LQKENI. V lost 3 bases to trimming and J lost 1 base, with 13 bases between them. The CDR3: CASSPRGGRSYNEQFF. The DNA of the CDR3 is TGTGCCAGCTCACCCAGGGGGGGTAGATCCTACAATGAGCAGTTCTTC.

The CDR3 DNA sequence: TGTGCCAGCAGTTACGCGGGGAGAAATGAGCAGTTCTTC. Its translation: CASSYAGRNEQFF. This chain connects TRBV6-5 to TRBJ2-1, with a tentative D call TRBD2 (6 bases). The CDR3 is 13 residues long. V gave up 2 bases and J gave up 7 bases, with 9 bases separating them. CDR1 and CDR2 from the germline V gene are MNHEY and SVGAGI.

A single count supports this clone. The chain carries TRBV30 and TRBJ1-1, with D perhaps matching TRBD1 (5 bases). Germline V gene sequence: CDR1 GTSNPN, CDR2 SVGIG (reference sequence). This CDR3 is built from 14 residues. Trimming took 7 bases from V and 0 from J, leaving 15 bases between them. Here the CDR3 DNA reads TGTGCCTTTTCCTCCGGGACGGTGAACACTGAAGCTTTCTTT. This gives the protein CAFSSGTVNTEAFF.

The chain couples TRBV19 to TRBJ1-5; possible D gene TRBD1, 6 bases. The length of the CDR3 is 14 residues. CDR1 LNHDA and CDR2 SQIVND come from the germline V gene (reference sequence). V dropped 7 bases and J dropped 2 bases, with 12 bases sitting between them. For the CDR3, the DNA is TGTGCCAGTAAGAACAGGGTAGGCAATCAGCCCCAGCATTTT. It is translated as CASKNRVGNQPQHF.

The CDR3 bases are TGTGCCAGCAGCTTAGATCATGGGGCTACCTATGGCTACACCTTC. Protein: CASSLDHGATYGYTF. The chain employs TRBV11-2 and TRBJ1-2; possible D gene TRBD1, 5 bases. This CDR3 region has 15 residues. Germline lookup yields CDR1 SGHAT and CDR2 FQNNGV. V shed 0 bases and J shed 4 bases, with 12 bases lying between them.

A remark on this clone: One end of the junction fails to match germline, which may point to a read error. The V and J genes are TRBV29-1 and TRBJ1-4; D is undetermined. Per the germline V gene, CDR1 is SQVTM and CDR2 is ANQGSEA. This CDR3 region has 13 residues. The CDR3 DNA follows: TGCAGTGGATCGGGCTCTTCTAAGGAAAAACTGTTTTTT. Translated: CSGSGSSKEKLFF.

Concerning this clone itself: Distinct nucleotide sequences in the sample also encode this CDR3. The gene calls are TRBV7-2 and TRBJ2-1; 7 nucleotides match TRBD1. V shed 3 bases and J 4 bases; nucleotides not matched to a gene: 3. CDR3 length: 14 residues. CDR1 SGHTA and CDR2 FQGNSA come from the germline V gene. CDR3 sequence: CASSFGTEYNEQFF. Here the CDR3 DNA reads TGTGCCAGCAGCTTCGGGACAGAATACAATGAGCAGTTCTTC.

The chain uses TRBV2 and TRBJ2-7; 7 bases map to TRBD2. The junction had 10 bases not matched to a gene; V was cut back by 7 bases and J by 1 base. Looked up from germline, CDR1 is SNHLY and CDR2 is FYNNEI. The CDR3 is 15 amino acids. CDR3 coding DNA: TGTGCCAGCACCTATCGACTAGCAGTATCCTACGAGCAGTACTTC. This sequence encodes CASTYRLAVSYEQYF.

The chain uses TRBV19 and TRBJ2-6, with D possibly matching TRBD1 (5 bases). V was pared by 5 bases and J by 0 bases, with 11 bases between. This CDR3 has 16 amino acids. Germline assignment: CDR1 LNHDA and CDR2 SQIVND (reference sequence). The CDR3 sequence is CASSSGQASGANVLTF. The CDR3, as DNA: TGTGCCAGTAGTTCTGGACAAGCCTCTGGGGCCAACGTCCTGACTTTC. The variable domain in full, with the rest retrieved from reference TRBV19 and TRBJ2-6, is DGGITQSPKYLFRKEGQNVTLSCEQNLNHDAMYWYRQDPGQGLRLIYYSQIVNDFQKGDIAEGYSVSREKKESFPLTVTSAQKNPTAFYLCASSSGQASGANVLTFGAGSRLTVL.

The CDR3 coding sequence is TGCGCCAGCACCACAGGGTTCAGGGGGAATTCACCCCTCCACTTT. It translates to CASTTGFRGNSPLHF. This chain connects TRBV10-2 to TRBJ1-6; 7 bases line up with TRBD1. This CDR3 region has 15 residues. Trimming took 7 bases from V and 7 from J; bases not matched to a gene: 10. The V gene's germline CDR1 is WSHSY and CDR2 SAAADI.

This chain joins TRBV25-1 and TRBJ2-1, with 9 positions matching TRBD2. This CDR3 is built from 14 residues. CDR1 is MGHDK and CDR2 is SYGVNS in the germline V gene. The junction had 15 bases not matched to a gene; V was cut back by 11 bases and J by 10 bases. In DNA form, the CDR3 reads TGTGCCTCCCAGGAAGGCGGGAGGGTCTGGGAGCAGTTCTTC. Protein sequence: CASQEGGRVWEQFF.

The chain is built from TRBV5-1 and TRBJ2-2; D uncertain. V dropped 2 bases and J dropped 0 bases, with 5 bases sitting between them. This CDR3 region has 14 residues. Germline V lookup: CDR1 SGHRS, CDR2 YFSETQ. The DNA for the CDR3 is TGCGCCAGCAGCTTCAGCTCGAACACCGGGGAGCTGTTTTTT. This codes for CASSFSSNTGELFF.

The chain uses TRBV7-2 and TRBJ1-6, with no clear D. The CDR3 loop spans 17 amino acids. The germline gives CDR1 SGHTA, CDR2 FQGNSA. V was pared by 5 bases and J by 4 bases, with 18 bases between. Written as DNA, the CDR3 is TGTGCCAGCAGCCTAGAGGGTCTTACGGCTTATAATTCACCCCTCCACTTT. As protein: CASSLEGLTAYNSPLHF. Variable domain in full (rest from reference TRBV7-2 and TRBJ1-6): GAGVSQSPSNKVTEKGKDVELRCDPISGHTALYWYRQSLGQGLEFLIYFQGNSAPDKSGLPSDRFSAERTGGSVSTLTIQRTQQEDSAVYLCASSLEGLTAYNSPLHFGNGTRLTVT.

This clone was recorded a few times. The chain couples TRBV7-6 to TRBJ1-1; no clear D. The CDR3 has 15 residues. V was cut by 2 bases and J by 0 bases, with 10 bases left in between. The germline CDR1 and CDR2 sequences are SGHVS and FNYEAQ. The DNA for the CDR3 is TGTGCCAGCAGCTTAAACGCAGGTCTGAACACTGAAGCTTTCTTT. Translating gives CASSLNAGLNTEAFF.

The rearrangement links TRBV27 to TRBJ1-6, with D uncertain. The CDR3 covers 15 residues. With 6 bases removed from V and 0 bases from J, the gap between germline ends came to 9 bases. The germline gives CDR1 MNHEY, CDR2 SMNVEV (reference sequence). CDR3 region: CASSPISSYNSPLHF. The CDR3 DNA sequence: TGTGCCAGCAGCCCTATAAGCTCCTATAATTCACCCCTCCACTTT.

The V call is TRBV6-1, the J call TRBJ2-3; perhaps TRBD1 as D (6 bases). The V end was cut by 7 bases, the J end by 2 bases, with 13 bases between. Germline V gene lookup returns CDR1 MNHNS and CDR2 SASEGT. CDR3 length: 14 residues. The CDR3 spells CASTPNRVTDTQYF. In DNA form, the CDR3 reads TGTGCCAGCACCCCCAACAGGGTCACAGATACGCAGTATTTT.

The V gene is TRBV19, the J gene TRBJ2-2; possibly TRBD1 or TRBD2 for D (5 bases each). Trimming took 0 bases from V and 0 from J, leaving 11 bases between them. The V gene's germline CDR1 is LNHDA and CDR2 SQIVND (reference sequence). CDR3 length: 17 residues. This CDR3 is CASSIDLGTTNTGELFF. The DNA of the CDR3 is TGTGCCAGTAGTATAGATCTAGGGACGACGAACACCGGGGAGCTGTTTTTT.

The J gene is TRBJ2-5, the V gene TRBV5-1; 9 nucleotides agree with TRBD1. The CDR3 runs 14 residues. V shed 5 bases, J shed 4 bases, and the junction held 6 bases outside the gene matches. Germline V gene data show CDR1 as SGHRS and CDR2 as YFSETQ. CDR3 sequence (DNA): TGCGCCAGCAGTTTCGCGACAGGGGGAGAGACCCAGTACTTC. It is translated as CASSFATGGETQYF.

V and J are TRBV6-5 and TRBJ2-5, with 7 bases lining up with TRBD2. Per germline, CDR1 MNHEY and CDR2 SVGAGI. The junction had 9 bases not matched to a gene; V was cut back by 10 bases and J by 4 bases. There are 13 residues in the CDR3. The CDR3 DNA reads as TGTGCCACTCGTGGGGCTAGCGGAGAGACCCAGTACTTC. Its protein is CATRGASGETQYF.

The chain has TRBV7-6 and TRBJ2-1; D is uncertain. Germline values: CDR1 SGHVS, CDR2 FNYEAQ. V lost 1 base and J lost 0, with 7 bases in between. There are 15 residues in the CDR3. The CDR3 spells CASSLERSSYNEQFF. In DNA, the CDR3 is TGTGCCAGCAGCTTAGAGAGGTCCTCCTACAATGAGCAGTTCTTC.

V is TRBV7-9 and J is TRBJ2-3; D is perhaps TRBD1 or TRBD2 (5 bases each). Trimming pared 6 bases from V and 0 bases from J, leaving 10 bases between. This CDR3 comprises 14 residues. Germline V CDR1 and CDR2: SEHNR, FQNEAQ (reference sequence). This CDR3 is CASSIGDSTDTQYF. As DNA, the CDR3 is TGTGCCAGCAGTATTGGGGACAGCACAGATACGCAGTATTTT.

This clone was seen once. Here the CDR3 DNA reads TGTGCCAGCAGCTTAGTATTGCGGGCGGCCTACGAGCAGTACTTC. It translates to CASSLVLRAAYEQYF. The chain couples TRBV11-2 to TRBJ2-7; a possible D gene is TRBD2 (5 bases). The CDR3 is 15 amino acids. CDR1 SGHAT and CDR2 FQNNGV come from the germline V gene. V dropped 1 base and J dropped 2 bases, with 12 bases sitting between them.

The V gene is TRBV18, the J gene TRBJ1-6; D ambiguous. Germline assignment: CDR1 KGHSH and CDR2 LQKENI. The CDR3 consists of 13 residues. V was cut by 4 bases and J by 3 bases, with 4 bases left in between. CDR3 sequence: CASSRDYNSPLHF. The CDR3 nucleotides are TGTGCCAGCTCACGGGACTATAATTCACCCCTCCACTTT.

This clone appeared a few times. The chain joins TRBV6-5 to TRBJ2-3; 12 bases align to TRBD2. The CDR3 extends over 16 amino acids. The junction had 4 bases not matched to a gene; V was cut back by 4 bases and J by 2 bases. CDR1 is MNHEY, CDR2 SVGAGI, per germline. The CDR3 DNA is TGTGCCAGCAGTTGGGGACTAGCGGGTGTCACAGATACGCAGTATTTT. Amino acids: CASSWGLAGVTDTQYF.

This clone came up a few times. The identical CDR3 is also encoded by other nucleotide sequences in the sample. CDR3: CASSYGRAYEQYF. CDR3 sequence (DNA): TGTGCCAGCAGTTACGGCCGGGCCTACGAGCAGTACTTC. V and J are TRBV6-5 and TRBJ2-7; D gene uncertain. This CDR3 has 13 amino acids. Trimming removed 2 bases from V and 2 bases from J, with 7 bases in between. CDR1 is MNHEY and CDR2 is SVGAGI in the germline V gene.

The chain links TRBV7-2 to TRBJ2-2; a weak D match, TRBD1 (5 bases). This CDR3 spans 14 amino acids. The V gene lost 3 bases and the J gene lost 7 bases, with 12 bases spanning the gap. Germline-derived CDR1 and CDR2 are SGHTA and FQGNSA. The CDR3 DNA reads TGTGCCAGCAGCTTCAGGGAAGTCGACGGGGAGCTGTTTTTT. It yields the protein CASSFREVDGELFF.

The chain employs TRBV20-1 and TRBJ1-5, with TRBD1 matching 7 bases. This CDR3 region has 11 residues. J gave up 11 bases and V 3 bases, and 4 bases lay outside the gene matches. CDR1 is DFQATT, CDR2 SNEGSKA, per germline (reference sequence). DNA of the CDR3: TGCAGTGCTAGGACAGGGAGGACCCAGCATTTT. Its translation: CSARTGRTQHF.

The V call is TRBV18, the J call TRBJ2-1; 9 nucleotides align to TRBD2. This CDR3 is 15 amino acids long. The germline CDR1 and CDR2 sequences are KGHSH and LQKENI. The J segment lost 3 bases and the V segment lost 6 bases, leaving 6 bases of the junction unmatched. This chain's CDR3 is CASSRGGALYNEQFF. CDR3 nucleotide sequence: TGTGCCAGCTCTCGCGGGGGGGCCCTCTACAATGAGCAGTTCTTC.